These T cell receptor beta chains were read from a single sample in a study of neurological immune-mediated disorders. TCRdb used MiXCR to reprocess the 5' RACE reads, holding one entry per CDR3 protein. Found here are 71,000 or so distinct CDR3 sequences, less than 5.5% of them singletons; the top ten hold approximately 2.2%. Sequencing was carried out using PBMCs. These TCRs come from a woman in her twenties or thirties with multiple sclerosis. Both conserved end residues are part of each CDR3. A D gene is named only where the DNA matches it firmly. Clone size, where shown, is once, few, many, or a class for clones that have expanded.

d_call	v_call	cdr3_length	clone_size	j_call	cdr3_aa	cdr3_nt
TRBD1	TRBV5-1	14	many	TRBJ2-5	CASSLRDREETQYF	TGCGCCAGCAGCTTGAGGGACAGAGAAGAGACCCAGTACTTC
-	TRBV2	17	many	TRBJ2-1	CASSESGPSFSYNEQFF	TGTGCCAGCAGTGAGTCGGGGCCTTCTTTTTCCTACAATGAGCAGTTCTTC
TRBD1	TRBV27	16	many	TRBJ1-6	CASSPIPTGVNSPLHF	TGTGCCAGCAGTCCAATACCAACAGGGGTTAATTCACCCCTCCACTTT
-	TRBV5-1	14	many	TRBJ2-1	CASSRDISYNEQFF	TGCGCCAGCAGCCGGGACATATCCTACAATGAGCAGTTCTTC
-	TRBV7-9	10	many	TRBJ2-1	CASSHNEQFF	TGTGCCAGCAGTCACAATGAGCAGTTCTTC
-	TRBV27	12	many	TRBJ1-2	CASRRGQEGYTF	TGTGCCAGCAGACGGGGGCAGGAAGGCTACACCTTC
-	TRBV7-2	15	few	TRBJ1-3	CASSRGGTAGNTIYF	TGTGCCAGCAGCCGGGGGGGTACTGCTGGAAACACCATATATTTT
-	TRBV19	13	few	TRBJ1-2	CASTRANNYGYTF	TGTGCCAGTACGAGGGCCAATAACTATGGCTACACCTTC
-	TRBV3-1	15	-	TRBJ1-4	CASSRRMTGNEKLFF	TGTGCCAGCAGCCGCCGGATGACAGGCAATGAAAAACTGTTTTTT
-	TRBV6-6	17	many	TRBJ1-6	CASRPQTVGNNNSPLHF	TGTGCCAGCAGGCCCCAGACAGTAGGCAACAATAATTCACCCCTCCACTTT
-	TRBV7-8	22	-	TRBJ1-5	CASSLAAGGLVMRGYSNQPQHF	TGTGCCAGCAGCTTAGCCGCGGGGGGTCTGGTAATGCGCGGCTATAGCAATCAGCCCCAGCATTTT
-	TRBV5-1	12	many	TRBJ1-1	CASRKEQGSAFF	TGCGCCAGCAGAAAGGAACAGGGAAGCGCTTTCTTT
-	TRBV7-2	15	many	TRBJ2-7	CASSLAGGNYYEQYF	TGTGCCAGCAGCTTAGCGGGAGGCAATTACTACGAGCAGTACTTC
-	TRBV4-1	20	many	TRBJ2-3	CASSRRSNPGRAVMTDTQYF	TGCGCCAGCAGTCGAAGGAGCAACCCCGGGCGGGCGGTTATGACAGATACGCAGTATTTT
TRBD1	TRBV12-3/TRBV12-4	14	many	TRBJ1-1	CASTKTGGASEAFF	TGTGCCAGCACCAAGACAGGGGGCGCGTCTGAAGCTTTCTTT
TRBD2	TRBV20-1	17	many	TRBJ2-5	CSKNRLAGSGRRETQYF	TGCAGTAAAAACCGACTAGCGGGTTCCGGGCGGCGAGAGACCCAGTACTTC
TRBD2	TRBV20-1	16	many	TRBJ2-3	CSARLSASGGVNTQYF	TGCAGTGCTAGACTGTCGGCTAGCGGGGGGGTCAATACGCAGTATTTT
-	TRBV12-3/TRBV12-4	14	many	TRBJ1-6	CASSLSQGLSPLHF	TGTGCCAGCAGTTTAAGCCAGGGCTTATCACCCCTCCACTTT
TRBD2	TRBV20-1	17	many	TRBJ2-3	CSALIPGLAGASDTQYF	TGCAGTGCCTTAATCCCGGGACTAGCGGGAGCGTCGGATACGCAGTATTTT
-	TRBV28	13	-	TRBJ2-7	CASSFPAIREQYF	TGTGCCAGCAGTTTCCCAGCCATCCGCGAGCAGTACTTC
TRBD2	TRBV7-8	16	many	TRBJ2-3	CASSFGPTSGSDTQYF	TGTGCCAGCAGCTTCGGTCCTACTAGCGGGAGTGATACGCAGTATTTT
-	TRBV5-6	14	many	TRBJ2-3	CASSPPSDTDTQYF	TGTGCCAGCAGCCCCCCCTCTGACACAGATACGCAGTATTTT
TRBD2	TRBV5-1	15	many	TRBJ2-1	CASSTSGRVVNEQFF	TGCGCCAGCAGCACTAGCGGGAGGGTGGTCAATGAGCAGTTCTTC
-	TRBV20-1	12	many	TRBJ1-1	CIPGKENTEAFF	TGCATCCCGGGTAAAGAGAACACTGAAGCTTTCTTT
TRBD1	TRBV5-1	14	many	TRBJ2-3	CASSPDRVEDTQYF	TGCGCCAGCAGCCCAGACAGGGTAGAGGATACGCAGTATTTT
-	TRBV6-6	10	many	TRBJ1-1	CASGGTEAFF	TGTGCCAGCGGAGGGACTGAAGCTTTCTTT
-	TRBV24-1	16	few	TRBJ2-5	CATSDRGHYNQETQYF	TGTGCCACCAGTGACCGGGGACACTACAATCAAGAGACCCAGTACTTC
-	TRBV7-8	14	many	TRBJ1-1	CASSSRVENTEAFF	TGTGCCAGCAGCTCCAGGGTCGAGAACACTGAAGCTTTCTTT
TRBD1	TRBV5-1	13	-	TRBJ2-7	CASARTGDHEQYF	TGCGCCAGCGCGCGGACAGGGGATCACGAGCAGTACTTC
-	TRBV11-2	14	-	TRBJ2-2	CASSFSAVSGELFF	TGTGCCAGCAGCTTTTCCGCGGTTTCCGGGGAGCTGTTTTTT
TRBD2	TRBV27	16	few	TRBJ2-7	CASSSSSGSLIYEQYF	TGTGCCAGCAGTTCCTCTAGCGGGAGTTTGATTTACGAGCAGTACTTC
TRBD1	TRBV5-1	13	few	TRBJ2-1	CASSAGQGNEQFF	TGCGCCAGCAGCGCGGGACAGGGAAATGAGCAGTTCTTC
TRBD2	TRBV5-1	17	few	TRBJ2-3	CASSLDRGGVAADTQYF	TGCGCCAGCAGCTTGGATCGCGGGGGGGTAGCAGCAGATACGCAGTATTTT
-	TRBV3-1	12	once	TRBJ1-4	CDSSSRGEKLFF	TGTGACAGCAGCTCCAGGGGTGAAAAACTGTTTTTT
-	TRBV5-1	13	many	TRBJ1-1	CASSFRLNTEAFF	TGCGCCAGCAGCTTTAGATTGAACACTGAAGCTTTCTTT
-	TRBV15	13	many	TRBJ1-2	CATSRDRIGGYTF	TGTGCCACCAGCAGAGATCGGATCGGTGGCTACACCTTC
TRBD2	TRBV20-1	15	many	TRBJ2-3	CSASGSGISTDTQYF	TGCAGTGCTAGCGGTAGCGGGATTAGCACAGATACGCAGTATTTT
-	TRBV5-6	14	many	TRBJ1-2	CASSPRTDNYGYTF	TGTGCCAGCAGCCCCCGGACAGATAACTATGGCTACACCTTC
TRBD1	TRBV28	15	many	TRBJ2-7	CASSLLRDSSYEQYF	TGTGCCAGCAGTTTACTCCGGGACAGCTCCTACGAGCAGTACTTC
-	TRBV20-1	15	many	TRBJ1-3	CSASPGDGWGNTIYF	TGCAGTGCTAGCCCTGGGGACGGTTGGGGAAACACCATATATTTT
TRBD2	TRBV5-1	15	few	TRBJ2-3	CASSGRGDPPDTQYF	TGCGCCAGCAGCGGCCGGGGGGACCCCCCAGATACGCAGTATTTT
-	TRBV10-3	14	many	TRBJ1-1	CAISENGGSTEAFF	TGTGCCATCAGTGAGAATGGGGGTTCCACTGAAGCTTTCTTT